This TCR beta chain was captured by sequencing in a study of Graves' ophthalmopathy and Graves' hyperthyroidism. Notes on the study in general: Detection in blood was also observed for most expanded thyroid clonotypes above 0.001 frequency. As the model predicted ophthalmopathy progression, it achieved a sensitivity of nearly 71% and a specificity of about 72%.

The authors amplified TCR beta CDR3 regions from RNA transcripts. An initial RT-PCR round employing HTBI primers preceded a second-round multiplex PCR. TCRdb ran MiXCR on the multiplex PCR reads and lists one entry per CDR3 protein. The data hold hundreds of thousands of distinct CDR3 sequences, with 22% observed a single time. J was trimmed by 4 bases and V by 6 bases; bases with no gene match: 5. The CDR3 extends over 13 amino acids. On this clonotype: Its specificity is unknown.

This chain links TRBV12-3 or TRBV12-4 with TRBJ1-1, with 7 bases fitting TRBD1. The clonotype was recovered from a woman younger than 30 with stable Graves' hyperthyroidism. Some clones in this sample may be carry-over from other donors' samples. Sequencing was performed on peripheral blood. The CDR3 loop is CASRTGEGTEAFF. The CDR3 DNA reads TGTGCCAGCAGAACAGGGGAGGGCACTGAAGCTTTCTTT.